One sample yielded the 27 T cell receptor beta chains listed below, sequenced in a study of shared clonotypes between healthy human individuals (dated by TCRdb to 2018 to 2020). The library was generated by the immunoSEQ multiplex PCR assay. The table was pulled from immuneACCESS by TCRdb, which kept in-frame rearrangements only. Such tables lose some clones; where checked, under half of the loss comes from unresolved V genes, and the rest has no known cause. The sample data list about 380,000 clones, and 96% of these were observed just once. The ten largest clones take up about 0.32% of the sample. The sequencing input was memory CD8+ T cells sorted from blood. The cell subset or site label here, explained by the study, means: CD45RO+ cells pooled with CCR7-negative TemRA cells. All receptors come from a man aged 30-40 years in good health.

V usage is TRBV11-3 and J usage is TRBJ1-4, with D possibly TRBD1 on 6 matching bases. Deletions cut 4 bases from V and 0 bases from J, with 6 bases between. The CDR3 sequence is 14 residues long. The germline V gene encodes CDR1 SGHNT and CDR2 YENEEA. The DNA for the CDR3 is TGTGCCAGCAGCTACAGGGCAACTAATGAAAAACTGTTTTTT. Amino acids: CASSYRATNEKLFF.

This chain links TRBV7-3 with TRBJ2-1; possible D gene TRBD2, 6 bases. In germline, CDR1 is SGHTA, CDR2 FQGTGA. The V and J ends lost 4 bases and 3 bases respectively, with 16 bases between them. The CDR3 has 16 amino acids. Here the CDR3 reads CASSSKGGTSYNEQFF. CDR3 bases: TGTGCCAGCAGCTCGAAGGGCGGGACGAGCTACAATGAGCAGTTCTTC.

The genes are TRBV5-1 and TRBJ2-1; 9 nucleotides agree with TRBD2. V gave up 0 bases and J gave up 4 bases; unmatched junction bases: 2. The CDR3 length is 15 residues. Germline V gene lookup returns CDR1 SGHRS and CDR2 YFSETQ. The CDR3 region is CASSLGLADYNEQFF. The CDR3 region has the DNA TGCGCCAGCAGCTTGGGACTAGCGGATTACAATGAGCAGTTCTTC.

The chain uses TRBV6-4 and TRBJ2-2; TRBD2 agrees at 7 bases. This CDR3 contains 17 residues. CDR1 and CDR2 from the germline V gene are MRHNA and SNTAGT. V lost 4 bases to trimming and J lost 1 base; unmatched junction nucleotides: 9. CDR3 residues: CASSGPSGPLNTGELFF. The CDR3 DNA is TGTGCCAGCAGTGGTCCTAGCGGACCGTTGAACACCGGGGAGCTGTTTTTT.

The chain recombines TRBV18 with TRBJ2-7; D may correspond to TRBD1 or TRBD2 (5 bases each). This CDR3 region has 18 residues. CDR1 is KGHSH, CDR2 LQKENI, per germline. Between the trimmed V and J ends, which lost 3 bases and 6 bases, there was a span of 27 bases. In nucleotides, the CDR3 is TGTGCCAGCTCACCGAAGGGTTTTGGGGGAGTCCTTCCTTCCGAGCAGTACTTC. This encodes CASSPKGFGGVLPSEQYF.

The count of this clone is one. The CDR3 loop reads CASSYVGLAPGELFF. For the CDR3, the DNA is TGTGCCAGCAGTTACGTTGGGCTAGCCCCCGGGGAGCTGTTTTTT. The chain links TRBV6-5 to TRBJ2-2; tentative D call: TRBD2 (5 bases). This CDR3 has 15 amino acids. Trimming took off 2 bases at V and 6 bases at J, with 13 bases between the two ends. CDR1 MNHEY and CDR2 SVGAGI come from the germline V gene.

This clone was counted between two and nine times. Other nucleotide sequences from this sample produce the same CDR3. The chain combines TRBV30 with TRBJ2-7; D uncertain. Germline-derived CDR1 and CDR2 are GTSNPN and SVGIG (reference sequence). Trimming removed 0 bases at V and 3 bases at J, with 3 bases between. The length of the CDR3 is 11 residues. CDR3 region: CAWSVRYEQYF. CDR3 nucleotides: TGTGCCTGGAGTGTACGCTACGAGCAGTACTTC.

The CDR3 protein is CASSYKGSYEQYF. The CDR3 region has the DNA TGTGCCAGCAGTTACAAGGGTAGCTACGAGCAGTACTTC. The chain combines TRBV6-5 with TRBJ2-7; D is unresolved. CDR1 and CDR2 from the germline V gene are MNHEY and SVGAGI. This CDR3 has 13 amino acids. V lost 2 bases to trimming and J lost 3 bases, with 8 bases between them.

The chain has TRBV5-1 and TRBJ2-5; 12 bases match TRBD2. This CDR3 comprises 17 residues. Per germline, CDR1 SGHRS and CDR2 YFSETQ. V was pared by 0 bases and J by 5 bases, with 8 bases of the junction left unmatched. CDR3 sequence (DNA): TGCGCCAGCAGCTTGGCTCTAGCGGGAGGGCCTGGGGAGACCCAGTACTTC. It is translated as CASSLALAGGPGETQYF.

The rearrangement uses TRBV28 and TRBJ1-4; possibly TRBD1 for D (6 bases). The CDR3 covers 14 residues. Per the germline V gene, CDR1 is MDHEN and CDR2 is SYDVKM. Trimming removed 4 bases at V and 11 bases at J, with 17 bases between. CDR3 DNA sequence: TGTGCCAGCAGTTCAGGGGCGAATAGTGGGAAACTGTTTTTT. Translation gives CASSSGANSGKLFF. Together with reference TRBV28 and TRBJ1-4, the CDR3 gives the full variable domain: DVKVTQSSRYLVKRTGEKVFLECVQDMDHENMFWYRQDPGLGLRLIYFSYDVKMKEKGDIPEGYSVSREKKERFSLILESASTNQTSMYLCASSSGANSGKLFFGSGTQLSVL.

This chain joins TRBV6-5 and TRBJ1-4; 8 nucleotides line up with TRBD1. Germline-derived CDR1 and CDR2 are MNHEY and SVGAGI. The CDR3 spans 16 residues. V was pared by 2 bases and J by 7 bases, with 9 bases of the junction left unmatched. The CDR3 is CASSYTWTGSGEKLFF. DNA of the CDR3: TGTGCCAGCAGTTACACATGGACAGGGTCGGGTGAAAAACTGTTTTTT.

The chain has TRBV5-5 and TRBJ1-2; tentative D call: TRBD1 (5 bases). Germline CDR1 is SGHKS and CDR2 is YYEKEE (reference sequence). The ends were cut back, 2 bases at V and 0 bases at J, with 20 bases in the middle. The CDR3 runs 18 residues. The CDR3 is CASSFFGGRGSTNYGYTF. The CDR3 bases are TGTGCCAGCAGCTTTTTTGGTGGTCGGGGCTCGACTAACTATGGCTACACCTTC.

The chain couples TRBV9 to TRBJ2-2; unclear D gene. Trimming shortened V by 1 base and J by 6 bases, and 19 bases separated the two germline ends. Looked up from germline, CDR1 is SGDLS and CDR2 is YYNGEE. The CDR3 consists of 17 residues. This CDR3 is CASSVPPLGKAAGELFF. DNA of the CDR3: TGTGCCAGCAGCGTACCCCCGTTGGGGAAGGCCGCCGGGGAGCTGTTTTTT. Full variable domain (outside the CDR3, taken from reference TRBV9 and TRBJ2-2): DSGVTQTPKHLITATGQRVTLRCSPRSGDLSVYWYQQSLDQGLQFLIQYYNGEERAKGNILERFSAQQFPDLHSELNLSSLELGDSALYFCASSVPPLGKAAGELFFGEGSRLTVL.

The chain uses TRBV4-2 and TRBJ2-1; the match to TRBD2 covers 9 bases. Unmatched junction bases numbered 14, after V lost 1 base and J lost 4 bases. From germline, CDR1 is LGHNA and CDR2 YNFKEQ. This CDR3 has 19 residues. CDR3 DNA: TGTGCCAGCAGCCAAGGAGGCTTCGTAGCGGGAGCCTCATACAATGAGCAGTTCTTC. This translates into CASSQGGFVAGASYNEQFF.

The chain couples TRBV28 to TRBJ2-6; 7 bases map to TRBD1. Germline values: CDR1 MDHEN, CDR2 SYDVKM. Losses at the gene ends were 3 bases for V and 1 base for J; bases not matched to a gene: 9. The CDR3 spans 18 residues. The CDR3 reads CASSFLDRRLSGANVLTF. The CDR3 DNA follows: TGTGCCAGCAGTTTCCTGGACAGGAGGCTTTCTGGGGCCAACGTCCTGACTTTC.

The rearrangement links TRBV4-1 to TRBJ2-7; 7 nucleotides line up with TRBD2. The CDR3 sequence is 20 residues long. CDR1 is MGHRA and CDR2 is YSYEKL in the germline V gene. V was clipped by 2 bases and J by 2 bases; unmatched bases: 21. Here the CDR3 DNA reads TGCGCCAGCAGCCAATTTGAGAACCCGATTAGCGGGCTCCGAGCCTACGAGCAGTACTTC. It translates to CASSQFENPISGLRAYEQYF.

This chain connects TRBV27 to TRBJ2-1; 9 bases map to TRBD2. V shed 6 bases and J 2 bases; nucleotides not matched to a gene: 8. Germline-derived CDR1 and CDR2 are MNHEY and SMNVEV (reference sequence). CDR3 size: 16 residues. The CDR3 DNA is TGTGCCAGCAGCCATAGCGGGAGACCCCCCTACAATGAGCAGTTCTTC. This gives the protein CASSHSGRPPYNEQFF.

The J gene is TRBJ1-1, the V gene TRBV4-2, with D tentatively TRBD1 (6 bases). Germline values: CDR1 LGHNA, CDR2 YNFKEQ. V was trimmed by 4 bases and J by 5 bases, leaving 14 bases between them. The CDR3 loop spans 14 amino acids. CDR3 DNA sequence: TGTGCCAGCAGCCTCGCAGGGGTAGGGACTGAAGCTTTCTTT. As protein: CASSLAGVGTEAFF.

The rearrangement links TRBV6-6 to TRBJ1-2, with 7 bases aligning to TRBD1. V dropped 7 bases and J dropped 4; count of bases not matched to a gene: 6. The germline V gene has CDR1 MNHNY and CDR2 SVGAGI (reference sequence). The CDR3 sequence is 13 residues long. The CDR3 nucleotides read TGTGCCAGCACCGCGACAGGGTTCTATGGCTACACCTTC. Protein: CASTATGFYGYTF.

This chain joins TRBV9 and TRBJ1-2; no clear D. The V end lost 0 bases, the J end lost 8 bases, and 14 bases lay between the germline ends. CDR1 and CDR2 from the germline V gene are SGDLS and YYNGEE. The CDR3 is 14 residues long. DNA for the CDR3: TGTGCCAGCAGCGTAGGACACCCCGCCGCCGGCTACACCTTC. Protein sequence: CASSVGHPAAGYTF.

The rearrangement uses TRBV4-2 and TRBJ1-1; D is unclear. Germline CDR1 reads LGHNA; CDR2 reads YNFKEQ. Trimming removed 5 bases at V and 1 base at J, with 5 bases between. The CDR3 is 12 amino acids. The CDR3 DNA reads TGTGCCAGCAGCGTGACGAACACTGAAGCTTTCTTT. Translated, it gives CASSVTNTEAFF.

Turning to this clone: The junction departs from germline at one end; a sequencing error may be responsible. The same CDR3 also results from other DNA sequences found in this sample. The chain carries TRBV20-1 and TRBJ2-7, with D possibly being TRBD1 (5 bases). This CDR3 has 11 residues. Germline values: CDR1 DFQATT, CDR2 SNEGSKA (reference sequence). CDR3 in amino acids: CSARGPYEQYF. The DNA for the CDR3 is TGTAGTGCTAGGGGTCCCTACGAGCAGTACTTC.

The J gene is TRBJ2-7, the V gene TRBV18; 7 nucleotides agree with TRBD2. The CDR3 runs 15 residues. The V segment lost 6 bases and the J segment 6 bases; nucleotides outside the gene matches: 14. CDR1 and CDR2 from the germline V gene are KGHSH and LQKENI. The CDR3 here is CASSAGAWLFGEQYF. CDR3 nucleotide sequence: TGTGCCAGCTCGGCGGGAGCCTGGCTATTCGGCGAGCAGTACTTC.

J is TRBJ2-7 and V is TRBV9, with D tentatively TRBD2 (6 bases). Looked up from germline, CDR1 is SGDLS and CDR2 is YYNGEE. The CDR3 is 16 residues long. V gave up 0 bases and J gave up 0 bases, with 13 bases separating them. DNA of the CDR3: TGTGCCAGCAGCGTAGCGTTAGCGGTGAACTCCTACGAGCAGTACTTC. It translates to CASSVALAVNSYEQYF.

The CDR3 loop reads CAISKWDKYEQYF. In nucleotides, the CDR3 is TGTGCCATCAGCAAGTGGGACAAATACGAGCAGTACTTC. The rearrangement joins TRBV10-3 to TRBJ2-7; a weak D match, TRBD1 (6 bases). The CDR3 totals 13 residues. With 6 bases removed from V and 4 bases from J, the gap between germline ends came to 13 bases. Per germline, CDR1 ENHRY and CDR2 SYGVKD.

The V and J genes are TRBV2 and TRBJ1-2; 7 positions match TRBD1. Germline values: CDR1 SNHLY, CDR2 FYNNEI. The CDR3 is 16 amino acids. V shed 3 bases, J shed 2 bases, and the junction held 9 bases outside the gene matches. The CDR3 DNA is TGTGCCAGCAGTGACCCCCGACAGGGTGGGAACTATGGCTACACCTTC. Translated: CASSDPRQGGNYGYTF.

This rearrangement joins TRBV18 to TRBJ2-3; tentatively, D is TRBD1 (6 bases). The V end was cut by 1 base, the J end by 0 bases, with 11 bases between. Germline V gives CDR1 KGHSH, CDR2 LQKENI. The CDR3 contains 16 residues. CDR3 sequence reads: CASSPRQTGSTDTQYF. As DNA, the CDR3 is TGTGCCAGCTCACCACGTCAGACAGGTAGCACAGATACGCAGTATTTT.